Listed here are 31 T cell receptor beta chains from one sample, sequenced in a study of shared clonotypes between healthy human individuals. Method: immunoSEQ multiplex PCR; TCRdb's copy keeps in-frame clones and lacks some. The sample lists hundreds of thousands of clones, about 76% occurring once. The source material was PBMCs. These receptors originate from a woman aged 35 to 49 in good health. Some clones in this sample may be carry-over from other donors' samples.

The chain employs TRBV6-1 and TRBJ1-2; 10 nucleotides agree with TRBD1. The V gene's germline CDR1 is MNHNS and CDR2 SASEGT. The CDR3 sequence is 15 residues long. V shed 6 bases and J 4 bases; nucleotides not matched to a gene: 8. This CDR3 reads CASRGGDRGIYGYTF. The DNA for the CDR3 is TGTGCCAGCAGAGGAGGGGACAGGGGCATCTATGGCTACACCTTC.

This clone came up a few times. V gene TRBV18 combines with J gene TRBJ1-1; possible D gene TRBD1, 5 bases. CDR3 length: 16 amino acids. From germline, CDR1 is KGHSH and CDR2 LQKENI. V was shortened by 4 bases and J by 0 bases, with 15 bases between the two germline ends. The CDR3 loop reads CASSQKGRGMNTEAFF. The CDR3 DNA follows: TGTGCCAGCTCACAAAAGGGGCGGGGAATGAACACTGAAGCTTTCTTT.

The rearrangement joins TRBV27 to TRBJ2-7; 10 positions agree with TRBD2. Unmatched junction bases numbered 6, after V lost 5 bases and J lost 2 bases. Germline-derived CDR1 and CDR2 are MNHEY and SMNVEV (reference sequence). The CDR3 has 15 residues. The CDR3 region has the DNA TGTGCCAGCAGTGTCGGACTAGCGGATACCTACGAGCAGTACTTC. It is translated as CASSVGLADTYEQYF.

The chain carries TRBV21-1 and TRBJ2-5; TRBD2 is the table's D call and was not checked against the DNA. TRBV21-1 is a pseudogene. The CDR3 consists of 17 residues. CDR3 region: CASSRGTSGRARETQYF. The DNA of the CDR3 is TGTGCCAGCAGCAGGGGGACTAGCGGGAGGGCCCGGGAGACCCAGTACTTC.

The V and J genes are TRBV6-5 and TRBJ2-1; 10 bases line up with TRBD2. V trimming: 6 bases; J trimming: 4 bases; junction bases outside the gene matches: 3. There are 14 residues in the CDR3. Looked up from germline, CDR1 is MNHEY and CDR2 is SVGAGI. The CDR3 coding sequence is TGTGCCAGCAGCCAGACTAGCGGGTACAATGAGCAGTTCTTC. As protein: CASSQTSGYNEQFF.

This clone was found once. The chain combines TRBV6-5 with TRBJ2-5, with 9 bases matching TRBD1. The J call could be wrong; TRBJ2-7 is a better fit for the DNA end. Germline V CDR1 and CDR2: MNHEY, SVGAGI. This CDR3 comprises 14 residues. CDR3 nucleotides: TGTGCCAGCAGGACAGGGGGGACATCCTACGAGCAGTACTTC. Translating gives CASRTGGTSYEQYF.

In regard to this clone: A read error may be the cause here, since a much bigger clone is one base away. The same CDR3 also results from other DNA sequences found in this sample. The chain combines TRBV2 with TRBJ2-3; weak D call: TRBD2 (5 bases). CDR1 and CDR2 (germline): SNHLY, FYNNEI. This CDR3 is 14 amino acids long. The CDR3 reads CASSVEGLSDTQYF. The CDR3 DNA is TGCGCCAGCAGTGTTGAGGGCCTCTCAGATACGCAGTATTTT.

This chain joins TRBV6-5 and TRBJ2-4; the D is unclear. Germline lookup yields CDR1 MNHEY and CDR2 SVGAGI. The CDR3 totals 11 residues. Deletions cut 7 bases from V and 10 bases from J, with 11 bases between. The CDR3 region is CASTLGVIQYF. CDR3 sequence (DNA): TGTGCCAGCACTCTAGGAGTTATTCAGTACTTC.

The genes are TRBV10-3 and TRBJ2-1; 10 nucleotides line up with TRBD2. The CDR3 contains 16 residues. Per the germline V gene, CDR1 is ENHRY and CDR2 is SYGVKD. The V gene end was trimmed by 2 bases and the J gene end by 6 bases; junction bases not matched to a gene: 7. DNA of the CDR3: TGTGCCATCAGTGAGCGAGCTAGCGGGAGTGGCAATGAGCAGTTCTTC. Translated, it gives CAISERASGSGNEQFF.

V gene TRBV7-3 combines with J gene TRBJ2-2; D is unclear. The CDR3 runs to 13 residues. Looked up from germline, CDR1 is SGHTA and CDR2 is FQGTGA. The ends were cut back, 5 bases at V and 4 bases at J, with 8 bases in the middle. CDR3 sequence: CASSLERTGELFF. The CDR3, as DNA: TGTGCCAGCAGCCTTGAGCGCACCGGGGAGCTGTTTTTT. The full variable domain, rest sourced from reference TRBV7-3 and TRBJ2-2, is GAGVSQTPSNKVTEKGKYVELRCDPISGHTALYWYRQSLGQGPEFLIYFQGTGAADDSGLPNDRFFAVRPEGSVSTLKIQRTERGDSAVYLCASSLERTGELFFGEGSRLTVL.

The chain employs TRBV19 and TRBJ2-7; D not resolved. From germline, CDR1 is LNHDA and CDR2 SQIVND (reference sequence). Trimming removed 5 bases from V and 9 bases from J, with 8 bases in between. CDR3 length: 10 amino acids. Here the CDR3 reads CASSRSVQYF. The CDR3 region has the DNA TGTGCCAGTAGTCGTTCCGTGCAGTACTTC.

The table lists this clone with a count of one. The rearrangement joins TRBV7-2 to TRBJ2-7, with 7 positions matching TRBD2. V was clipped by 2 bases and J by 0 bases; unmatched bases: 7. CDR1 and CDR2 (germline): SGHTA, FQGNSA. The CDR3 spans 16 residues. In DNA form, the CDR3 reads TGTGCCAGCAGCTTATCTCGTCTAGCGGCCTCCTACGAGCAGTACTTC. This encodes CASSLSRLAASYEQYF.

The J gene is TRBJ2-7, the V gene TRBV5-6, with 7 bases that match TRBD1. CDR3 length: 14 amino acids. Looked up from germline, CDR1 is SGHDT and CDR2 is YYEEEE. The V and J ends lost 0 bases and 3 bases, in that order; junction bases with no gene match: 3. The CDR3 nucleotides read TGTGCCAGCAGCTTGGCAGGACAGGTCTACGAGCAGTACTTC. It specifies CASSLAGQVYEQYF.

This clone was observed a few times. The chain joins TRBV19 to TRBJ1-1; 9 nucleotides match TRBD1. Trimming removed 4 bases from V and 0 bases from J; junction bases left unmatched: 3. This CDR3 has 15 residues. Per the germline V gene, CDR1 is LNHDA and CDR2 is SQIVND (reference sequence). CDR3 region: CASSTDRGVNTEAFF. CDR3 DNA sequence: TGTGCCAGTAGTACCGACAGGGGGGTGAACACTGAAGCTTTCTTT.

Details on this clone: Other DNA sequences from this sample encode an identical CDR3 as well. The chain joins TRBV29-1 to TRBJ2-7; D is unresolved. V was trimmed by 1 base and J by 2 bases, leaving 6 bases between them. CDR3 size: 12 residues. Per germline, CDR1 SQVTM and CDR2 ANQGSEA. This CDR3 reads CSVEGLAYEQYF. CDR3 sequence (DNA): TGCAGCGTTGAAGGCCTAGCCTACGAGCAGTACTTC.

Here the CDR3 reads CASAGTVNTEAFF. The CDR3 DNA is TGTGCCAGCGCGGGAACAGTGAACACTGAAGCTTTCTTT. V usage is TRBV7-3 and J usage is TRBJ1-1; D is ambiguous. This CDR3 comprises 13 residues. The germline gives CDR1 SGHTA, CDR2 FQGTGA. The ends were cut back, 8 bases at V and 0 bases at J, with 10 bases in the middle.

This clone was seen a few times. This rearrangement joins TRBV30 to TRBJ2-4; D ambiguous. The CDR3 extends over 15 amino acids. Germline V lookup: CDR1 GTSNPN, CDR2 SVGIG (reference sequence). The V gene lost 2 bases and the J gene lost 0 bases, with 11 bases spanning the gap. The CDR3 here is CAWSWPQVAKNIQYF. CDR3 DNA: TGTGCCTGGAGTTGGCCCCAGGTAGCCAAAAACATTCAGTACTTC.

This chain connects TRBV28 to TRBJ2-1, with a possible D match to TRBD2 (5 bases). The V end lost 5 bases, the J end lost 3 bases, and 20 bases lay between the germline ends. The CDR3 covers 17 residues. Germline CDR1 is MDHEN and CDR2 is SYDVKM. This chain's CDR3 is CASSLLLEGGNYNEQFF. DNA of the CDR3: TGTGCCAGCAGTCTCCTACTAGAGGGCGGTAACTACAATGAGCAGTTCTTC.

V gene TRBV2 combines with J gene TRBJ2-5, with TRBD2 identical over 7 bases. This CDR3 spans 15 amino acids. Germline V gene sequence: CDR1 SNHLY, CDR2 FYNNEI. Trimming removed 3 bases from V and 2 bases from J; junction bases left unmatched: 6. CDR3 in DNA: TGTGCCAGCAGTGATCGGGGACTACAGCAAGAGACCCAGTACTTC. Its translation is CASSDRGLQQETQYF.

This clone was counted a few times. The V and J genes are TRBV6-5 and TRBJ2-7, with D perhaps matching TRBD1 (5 bases). The CDR3 consists of 13 residues. V was shortened by 3 bases and J by 10 bases, with 16 bases between the two germline ends. The germline V gene has CDR1 MNHEY and CDR2 SVGAGI. CDR3 nucleotide sequence: TGTGCCAGCAGTTATAACTTTCGGCAGGGTCAGTACTTC. This gives the protein CASSYNFRQGQYF.

This clone has a handful of counts. The J gene is TRBJ1-5, the V gene TRBV5-8, with 12 bases fitting TRBD1. The ends lost 4 bases at V and 2 bases at J; junction bases unmatched: 10. Germline V CDR1 and CDR2: SGHTS, YDEGEE. The CDR3 has 18 residues. CDR3 sequence reads: CASSPGTGGAMGNQPQHF. The CDR3 nucleotides are TGTGCCAGCAGCCCGGGGACAGGGGGCGCGATGGGCAATCAGCCCCAGCATTTT.

The rearrangement links TRBV4-1 to TRBJ2-6; 7 positions agree with TRBD2. The V gene's germline CDR1 is MGHRA and CDR2 YSYEKL. The CDR3 has 19 residues. J was trimmed by 1 base and V by 1 base; bases with no gene match: 10. In DNA, the CDR3 is TGCGCCAGCAGCCAAGTTTTGGGGACTATGTCGTCTGGGGCCAACGTCCTGACTTTC. Translating it yields CASSQVLGTMSSGANVLTF.

The chain joins TRBV27 to TRBJ1-2; 7 bases match TRBD1. Germline trimming cut 4 bases from V and 4 bases from J; bases unmatched to any gene: 6. Germline CDR1 MNHEY, CDR2 SMNVEV (reference sequence). CDR3 length: 14 residues. For the CDR3, the DNA is TGTGCCAGCAGTTCGGGAGCAGGGGGCTATGGCTACACCTTC. Translation: CASSSGAGGYGYTF.

This chain joins TRBV5-4 and TRBJ2-1; TRBD2 matches at 9 bases. Germline lookup yields CDR1 SGHNT and CDR2 YYREEE (reference sequence). The trim removed 0 bases at V and 9 bases at J, leaving 4 bases unmatched. CDR3 length: 14 residues. In nucleotides, the CDR3 is TGTGCCAGCAGCTTGGAGGGACTAGCAGCTGAGCAGTTCTTC. This sequence encodes CASSLEGLAAEQFF.

V is TRBV5-6 and J is TRBJ1-1, with 8 bases matching TRBD1. With V trimmed by 2 bases and J by 10 bases, 4 bases remained unmatched. Germline V gene sequence: CDR1 SGHDT, CDR2 YYEEEE. This CDR3 region has 12 residues. The CDR3 nucleotides read TGTGCCAGCAGCTTCCAGGGGGCGGGAGCTTTCTTT. Its translation is CASSFQGAGAFF.

For this clone: Other nucleotide sequences from this sample produce the same CDR3. This sequence joins TRBV6-1 and TRBJ2-2; D gene ambiguous. V lost 1 base and J lost 3, with 6 bases in between. The CDR3 contains 14 residues. CDR1 MNHNS and CDR2 SASEGT come from the germline V gene. The DNA of the CDR3 is TGTGCCAGCAGTGAAGGCACGGACACCGGGGAGCTGTTTTTT. As protein: CASSEGTDTGELFF.

The V call is TRBV7-9, the J call TRBJ2-1, with D maybe TRBD1 (6 bases). The V end lost 4 bases, the J end lost 8 bases, and 12 bases lay between the germline ends. The CDR3 has 13 amino acids. Germline CDR1 and CDR2: SEHNR and FQNEAQ (reference sequence). CDR3 bases: TGTGCCAGCAGCTCCCTACAGGGCCATGAGCAGTTCTTC. Its translation is CASSSLQGHEQFF. Using reference TRBV7-9 and TRBJ2-1 for the parts outside the CDR3, the full variable domain is DTGVSQNPRHKITKRGQNVTFRCDPISEHNRLYWYRQTLGQGPEFLTYFQNEAQLEKSRLLSDRFSAERPKGSFSTLEIQRTEQGDSAMYLCASSSLQGHEQFFGPGTRLTVL.

The chain carries TRBV10-3 and TRBJ2-1, with D tentatively TRBD2 (6 bases). V gave up 2 bases and J gave up 2 bases, with 10 bases separating them. The CDR3 sequence is 15 residues long. Germline V gives CDR1 ENHRY, CDR2 SYGVKD. The CDR3 spells CAISEGRDTYNEQFF. The CDR3 region has the DNA TGTGCCATCAGTGAGGGGCGGGATACCTACAATGAGCAGTTCTTC.

The V call is TRBV30, the J call TRBJ2-4, with D possibly matching TRBD1 (5 bases). In germline, CDR1 is GTSNPN, CDR2 SVGIG (reference sequence). There are 15 residues in the CDR3. V lost 2 bases and J 0 bases, leaving 11 bases between the germline ends. Here the CDR3 reads CAWSRMDKAKNIQYF. CDR3 coding DNA: TGTGCCTGGAGTCGAATGGACAAAGCCAAAAACATTCAGTACTTC.

The rearrangement joins TRBV2 to TRBJ2-7, with TRBD1 identical over 10 bases. Per germline, CDR1 SNHLY and CDR2 FYNNEI. V dropped 8 bases and J dropped 7; count of bases not matched to a gene: 11. CDR3 length: 14 residues. CDR3 in DNA: TGTGCCAGCCGGGGACAGGGGCTTGGTTGGGAGCAGTACTTC. Residues: CASRGQGLGWEQYF.

The V and J genes are TRBV27 and TRBJ2-5; 7 bases line up with TRBD1. The CDR3 is 15 amino acids. Per germline, CDR1 MNHEY and CDR2 SMNVEV (reference sequence). V trimming: 3 bases; J trimming: 5 bases; junction bases outside the gene matches: 9. CDR3 sequence: CASSLGQLIGETQYF. The CDR3 nucleotides read TGTGCCAGCAGTTTGGGACAGCTTATAGGGGAGACCCAGTACTTC.